This T cell receptor beta chain is drawn from a study of cytomegalovirus exposure and HLA in healthy donors. Findings of the study overall: The study labeled more than 150 TCR beta chains cytomegalovirus-associated. Analysis was carried out at a later point, and it linked a missense DCLRE1C variant to TCR beta V- and J-gene trimming.

This clone was recorded a few times. Its antigen is not identified. The junction and the germline gene differ at one end; a read error may be behind it. Amplification used 60 Vbeta primers and 13 Jbeta primers. Sequenced by immunoSEQ multiplex PCR; TCRdb stores in-frame clones only, minus some. The sample lists under 200,000 clones, 75% to 85% occurring once. Germline lookup yields CDR1 KGHSH and CDR2 LQKENI. The CDR3 length is 16 residues. The V call is TRBV18, the J call TRBJ2-5; 10 nucleotides line up with TRBD2. Sequenced sample: PBMCs. The receptor comes from a man younger than 45 in good health and CMV-seronegative. The CDR3 loop is CASSPPPSGRAETQYF. For the CDR3, the DNA is TGTGCCAGCTCTCCACCCCCGAGCGGGAGGGCGGAGACCCAGTACTTC.